The next 18 T cell receptor beta chains were all read from a single sample in a study of CD8 T cells in ankylosing spondylitis. TCRdb re-called the 5' RACE reads through MiXCR, storing one row per CDR3 protein. The sample shows tens of thousands of distinct CDR3 sequences, around 26% of them seen only once. The sequenced sample consisted of blood, either unsorted or a sorted T cell fraction (not recorded which). These receptors were collected from a male donor with ankylosing spondylitis or in good health (not recorded which).

The J gene is TRBJ1-4, the V gene TRBV10-3, with TRBD1 as a possible D gene (5 bases). This CDR3 is built from 14 residues. Germline V gene data show CDR1 as ENHRY and CDR2 as SYGVKD. With 4 bases removed from V and 8 bases from J, the gap between germline ends came to 14 bases. For the CDR3, the DNA is TGTGCCATCAGTGGAGACCTAACAGGCGAAAAACTGTTTTTT. Translated, it gives CAISGDLTGEKLFF.

J is TRBJ1-1 and V is TRBV12-3 or TRBV12-4; D is ambiguous. V was clipped by 7 bases and J by 4 bases, with 13 bases between them. The CDR3 length is 13 residues. CDR3 protein: CASIPRGSTEAFF. For the CDR3, the DNA is TGTGCCAGCATCCCTCGAGGGTCCACTGAAGCTTTCTTT.

This clonotype has just a few counts. CDR3: CSSGTDLNTEAFF. The CDR3 nucleotides are TGCAGCTCGGGGACGGATTTGAACACTGAAGCTTTCTTT. This chain uses TRBV29-1 with TRBJ1-1; the D gene is possibly TRBD1 (5 bases). The CDR3 is 13 residues long. With 8 bases removed from V and 0 bases from J, the gap between germline ends came to 13 bases. CDR1 is SQVTM, CDR2 ANQGSEA, per germline.

This chain connects TRBV5-6 to TRBJ2-5; D is unresolved. Germline V gene sequence: CDR1 SGHDT, CDR2 YYEEEE. The CDR3 consists of 16 residues. The V and J ends lost 0 bases and 0 bases respectively, with 12 bases between them. The CDR3: CASSLVAEEYQETQYF. The CDR3, as DNA: TGTGCCAGCAGCTTGGTTGCAGAAGAGTACCAAGAGACCCAGTACTTC.

On this clonotype: Given a much more abundant clone one base away, this may be a read error. Here the CDR3 omits its conserved ending phenylalanine or tryptophan, so a read error is the likely source. This chain uses TRBV20-1 with TRBJ2-1; D assignment may be TRBD1 or TRBD2 (5 bases each). Trimming took off 3 bases at V and 6 bases at J, with 24 bases between the two ends. Germline assignment: CDR1 DFQATT and CDR2 SNEGSKA (reference sequence). The CDR3 is 17 amino acids. This chain's CDR3 is CSARPTLGEYSGNEQFL. The CDR3 coding sequence is TGCAGTGCTAGGCCTACCCTAGGGGAGTATTCCGGCAATGAGCAGTTCTTG.

The chain carries TRBV7-9 and TRBJ2-1; D is undetermined. The V gene lost 0 bases and the J gene lost 6 bases, with 9 bases spanning the gap. This CDR3 is 14 amino acids long. CDR1 and CDR2 (germline): SEHNR, FQNEAQ (reference sequence). CDR3 protein: CASSLAVETNEQFF. The DNA of the CDR3 is TGTGCCAGCAGCTTAGCGGTCGAGACCAATGAGCAGTTCTTC.

This clonotype was observed a handful of times. V gene TRBV10-3 combines with J gene TRBJ2-7, with 8 bases aligning to TRBD1. V lost 3 bases and J lost 7; bases outside the gene matches: 5. There are 13 residues in the CDR3. The germline CDR1 and CDR2 sequences are ENHRY and SYGVKD. CDR3 sequence (DNA): TGTGCCATCAGTGAAATAACAGGGGGTGAGCAGTACGTC. It specifies CAISEITGGEQYV.

This clonotype was picked up many times. J is TRBJ2-1 and V is TRBV20-1; TRBD2 might be the D (6 bases). The V and J ends lost 1 base and 3 bases respectively, with 10 bases between them. CDR1 is DFQATT, CDR2 SNEGSKA, per germline (reference sequence). The CDR3 is made up of 14 amino acids. CDR3 coding DNA: TGCAGTGCTAGAGTGCGGGATTTCTACAATGAGCAGTTCTTC. This sequence encodes CSARVRDFYNEQFF.

The V call is TRBV20-1, the J call TRBJ1-4, with D perhaps TRBD1 (6 bases). Trimming took 3 bases from V and 5 from J, leaving 16 bases between them. This CDR3 comprises 15 residues. From germline, CDR1 is DFQATT and CDR2 SNEGSKA (reference sequence). The CDR3 loop is CSARPQDRMNEKLFF. The CDR3 DNA sequence: TGCAGTGCTAGGCCCCAAGACAGGATGAATGAAAAACTGTTTTTT.

J is TRBJ2-1 and V is TRBV3-1; D remains ambiguous. V lost 2 bases, J lost 8 bases, and 16 bases lay in between. The CDR3 covers 15 residues. Germline lookup yields CDR1 LGHDT and CDR2 YNNKEL (reference sequence). The CDR3 sequence is CASSQPKRLVHEQFF. For the CDR3, the DNA is TGTGCCAGCAGCCAACCCAAACGTCTAGTGCATGAGCAGTTCTTC.

This sequence joins TRBV20-1 and TRBJ2-3, with D perhaps matching TRBD2 (6 bases). V shed 6 bases and J shed 7 bases, with 23 bases lying between them. Germline values: CDR1 DFQATT, CDR2 SNEGSKA (reference sequence). The CDR3 totals 15 residues. The CDR3 loop reads CSAPLTGLLHNTQYF. The CDR3 nucleotides read TGCAGTGCCCCTCTTACGGGACTGCTGCACAATACGCAGTATTTT.

This clonotype turned up a few times. This chain joins TRBV4-2 and TRBJ2-2; D is perhaps TRBD2 (5 bases). The CDR3 extends over 14 amino acids. The V gene's germline CDR1 is LGHNA and CDR2 YNFKEQ. The V end lost 0 bases, the J end lost 7 bases, and 9 bases lay between the germline ends. CDR3 nucleotides: TGTGCCAGCAGCCAAGATATAGGGAGCGGGGAGCTGTTTTTT. Translating it yields CASSQDIGSGELFF.

CDR3 DNA sequence: TGTGCCTCAGCAGGGGGGTCGGCGAACAATGAAAAACTGTTTTTT. It is translated as CASAGGSANNEKLFF. This chain uses TRBV15 with TRBJ1-4, with 7 positions matching TRBD1. From germline, CDR1 is LNHNV and CDR2 YYDKDF (reference sequence). V was clipped by 11 bases and J by 5 bases; unmatched bases: 14. The CDR3 runs to 15 residues.

This clonotype came up a few times. The chain has TRBV5-1 and TRBJ2-2; either TRBD1 or TRBD2 may supply D (6 bases each). Germline assignment: CDR1 SGHRS and CDR2 YFSETQ. The CDR3 length is 16 residues. With 0 bases removed from V and 4 bases from J, the gap between germline ends came to 13 bases. This CDR3 is CASSLGSQGLTGELFF. The CDR3, as DNA: TGCGCCAGCAGCTTGGGGTCACAGGGACTCACCGGGGAGCTGTTTTTT.

This clonotype was observed a handful of times. This chain joins TRBV20-1 and TRBJ2-3; D may match TRBD1 or TRBD2 (6 bases each). The V end lost 6 bases, the J end lost 4 bases, and 20 bases lay between the germline ends. Germline values: CDR1 DFQATT, CDR2 SNEGSKA (reference sequence). This CDR3 has 15 residues. The CDR3 nucleotides read TGCAGTGCGTACCCCAGGGGAACTAGCCCAGATACGCAGTATTTT. Translated, it gives CSAYPRGTSPDTQYF.

This clonotype was observed a few times. The gene calls are TRBV20-1 and TRBJ2-1, with 9 positions matching TRBD2. Germline assignment: CDR1 DFQATT and CDR2 SNEGSKA (reference sequence). V dropped 1 base and J dropped 7; count of bases not matched to a gene: 8. There are 15 residues in the CDR3. For the CDR3, the DNA is TGCAGTGCTAGAGGAGGGCGGGAGGGCCAGAATGAGCAGTTCTTC. The encoded protein is CSARGGREGQNEQFF.

V is TRBV11-2 and J is TRBJ2-7, with D possibly being TRBD1 (6 bases). The V gene's germline CDR1 is SGHAT and CDR2 FQNNGV. CDR3 size: 13 residues. V shed 4 bases and J shed 3 bases, with 10 bases lying between them. CDR3 bases: TGTGCCAGCAGCTCTATCAGGGGCTACGAGCAGTACGTC. This codes for CASSSIRGYEQYV.

V gene TRBV20-1 combines with J gene TRBJ2-5; tentatively, D is TRBD2 (7 bases). CDR1 DFQATT and CDR2 SNEGSKA come from the germline V gene (reference sequence). The V and J ends lost 3 bases and 4 bases respectively, with 12 bases between them. This CDR3 region has 13 residues. CDR3 sequence reads: CSASDGGRETQYF. The CDR3 DNA reads TGCAGTGCTAGTGACGGGGGGCGAGAGACCCAGTACTTC.